This entry lists 17 T cell receptor beta chains sequenced from one sample in a study. MiXCR, applied by TCRdb to the reads, yields one record per CDR3 protein. The data show roughly 4,000 distinct CDR3 sequences, 10% seen once. The sequenced material came from CD4+ T cells from synovial fluid. Receptors originate from a human donor with rheumatoid arthritis.

The table lists this clonotype with many counts. The chain links TRBV12-3 or TRBV12-4 to TRBJ2-3; no clear D. CDR3 length: 12 amino acids. Deletions cut 6 bases from V and 0 bases from J, with 4 bases between. CDR3 amino acids: CASRGSTDTQYF. CDR3 coding DNA: TGTGCCAGCAGGGGGAGCACAGATACGCAGTATTTT.

The rearrangement joins TRBV3-2 to TRBJ2-1; TRBD2 is taken as the D call from the table, unchecked against the DNA. TRBV3-2 is given as a pseudogene. The CDR3 length is 17 residues. The CDR3 nucleotides are TGTGCCAGCAGCCAAGAATCGAGGCTAGCGAAAGACAATGAGCAGTTCTTC. Translating gives CASSQESRLAKDNEQFF.

In its sample, this clonotype is medium-sized (0.01 to 0.1%). CDR3 region: CASSQRDRIYGGYTF. Here the CDR3 DNA reads TGTGCCAGCAGCCAAAGGGACAGAATCTATGGAGGCTACACCTTC. The chain employs TRBV4-2 and TRBJ1-2, with 7 bases aligning to TRBD1. Germline CDR1 and CDR2: LGHNA and YNFKEQ. The CDR3 loop spans 15 amino acids. Trimming removed 2 bases from V and 8 bases from J; junction bases left unmatched: 11.

This clonotype was counted ten times or more. J is TRBJ1-5 and V is TRBV15, with D possibly being TRBD1 (6 bases). Germline CDR1 reads LNHNV; CDR2 reads YYDKDF (reference sequence). The CDR3 length is 15 residues. The V end lost 0 bases, the J end lost 7 bases, and 13 bases lay between the germline ends. CDR3 protein: CATSREGRGDQPQHF. In nucleotides, the CDR3 is TGTGCCACCAGCAGAGAGGGCAGGGGTGACCAGCCCCAGCATTTT. Full variable domain (outside the CDR3, taken from reference TRBV15 and TRBJ1-5): DAMVIQNPRYQVTQFGKPVTLSCSQTLNHNVMYWYQQKSSQAPKLLFHYYDKDFNNEADTPDNFQSRRPNTSFCFLDIRSPGLGDTAMYLCATSREGRGDQPQHFGDGTRLSIL.

Ten or more counts support this clonotype. The gene calls are TRBV20-1 and TRBJ1-1; D might be TRBD1 (5 bases). The CDR3 is made up of 12 amino acids. CDR1 is DFQATT, CDR2 SNEGSKA, per germline (reference sequence). In DNA form, the CDR3 reads TGCAGGGCGGGGGGTTCGTCCACTGAAGCTTTCTTT. This codes for CRAGGSSTEAFF.

There are many counts of this clonotype. The chain uses TRBV5-1 and TRBJ1-2; D is undetermined. CDR3 length: 13 amino acids. The V end was cut by 0 bases, the J end by 2 bases, with 5 bases between. Germline CDR1 is SGHRS and CDR2 is YFSETQ. CDR3 coding DNA: TGCGCCAGCAGCTTGGTTGAAAACTATGGCTACACCTTC. Residues: CASSLVENYGYTF.

This clonotype is termed medium-sized (0.01 to 0.1%). The chain has TRBV5-8 and TRBJ2-1; 7 bases are shared with TRBD1. Germline CDR1 and CDR2: SGHTS and YDEGEE. CDR3 length: 15 residues. After removal of 0 bases from V and 9 bases from J, the junction contained 9 bases not matched to a gene. CDR3 residues: CASSLETGYGGEQFF. As DNA, the CDR3 is TGTGCCAGCAGCTTGGAGACAGGGTATGGTGGTGAGCAGTTCTTC.

In this sample, this clonotype turned up many times. The chain links TRBV12-3 or TRBV12-4 to TRBJ1-4; D not certain. Trimming removed 1 base at V and 11 bases at J, with 5 bases between. The CDR3 runs to 11 residues. The CDR3 DNA follows: TGTGCCAGCAGTTTAGGGAAGAAACTGTTTTTT. Protein product: CASSLGKKLFF.

Ten or more counts support this clonotype. This chain connects TRBV30 to TRBJ2-1; the D is unclear. The V gene lost 3 bases and the J gene lost 2 bases, with 23 bases spanning the gap. CDR1 and CDR2 (germline): GTSNPN, SVGIG (reference sequence). This CDR3 is 18 amino acids long. The CDR3 protein is CAWSPSLGTRLPYNEQFF. The CDR3 DNA reads TGTGCCTGGAGCCCATCCCTAGGAACCCGCCTTCCCTACAATGAGCAGTTCTTC.

This clonotype is labeled medium-sized. V usage is TRBV7-9 and J usage is TRBJ2-2; D perhaps matches TRBD2 (5 bases). Germline CDR1 reads SEHNR; CDR2 reads FQNEAQ (reference sequence). Trimming removed 8 bases at V and 1 base at J, with 17 bases between. The CDR3 spans 16 residues. In DNA form, the CDR3 reads TGTGCCAGCGCAAGGCCGGGCGGAGGGAACACCGGGGAGCTGTTTTTT. It is translated as CASARPGGGNTGELFF.

This clonotype has a count of ten or more. This sequence joins TRBV20-1 and TRBJ2-5; 11 nucleotides match TRBD2. CDR3 length: 11 residues. Germline CDR1 is DFQATT and CDR2 is SNEGSKA (reference sequence). V dropped 7 bases and J dropped 10; count of bases not matched to a gene: 5. For the CDR3, the DNA is TGCAGTGTCAGGACTAGCGGGCTCCAGTACTTC. This encodes CSVRTSGLQYF.

This clonotype is labeled as medium-sized (0.01 to 0.1%). V usage is TRBV6-5 and J usage is TRBJ2-6; D is undetermined. V was shortened by 0 bases and J by 0 bases, with 12 bases between the two germline ends. The CDR3 covers 18 residues. Germline CDR1 MNHEY, CDR2 SVGAGI. The CDR3 region has the DNA TGTGCCAGCAGTTACTCGGTTACACCAAGCTCTGGGGCCAACGTCCTGACTTTC. This encodes CASSYSVTPSSGANVLTF.

In this sample, this clonotype turned up many times. This rearrangement joins TRBV20-1 to TRBJ2-1; 12 bases are shared with TRBD2. CDR1 and CDR2 (germline): DFQATT, SNEGSKA (reference sequence). This CDR3 has 15 residues. V shed 5 bases and J 4 bases; nucleotides not matched to a gene: 6. CDR3 sequence: CSALTSGSLYNEQFF. The CDR3, as DNA: TGCAGTGCTTTGACTAGCGGGAGCCTATACAATGAGCAGTTCTTC.

By share of the sample, this clonotype is medium-sized. J is TRBJ2-1 and V is TRBV7-2; D might be TRBD1 or TRBD2, each matching 6 bases. V lost 7 bases and J lost 9, with 25 bases in between. Looked up from germline, CDR1 is SGHTA and CDR2 is FQGNSA. The CDR3 spans 16 residues. CDR3 DNA sequence: TGTGCCAGCACCTCGGGGGCAGCTTACGTCGGCGGTGAGCAGTTCTTC. It encodes CASTSGAAYVGGEQFF.

In its sample, this clonotype ranks as medium-sized. The chain couples TRBV7-3 to TRBJ2-1; D not certain. Germline-derived CDR1 and CDR2 are SGHTA and FQGTGA. The V end was cut by 5 bases, the J end by 0 bases, with 11 bases between. The CDR3 consists of 15 residues. The CDR3 DNA sequence: TGTGCCAGCAGCATCCACCCCGACTCCTACAATGAGCAGTTCTTC. Protein product: CASSIHPDSYNEQFF.

By share, this clonotype counts as medium-sized (0.01 to 0.1%). This chain joins TRBV18 and TRBJ1-1; 8 bases are shared with TRBD1. CDR1 and CDR2 from the germline V gene are KGHSH and LQKENI. This CDR3 is built from 16 residues. V dropped 2 bases and J dropped 1; count of bases not matched to a gene: 6. The CDR3 sequence is CASSPSFGTGNTEAFF. CDR3 DNA: TGTGCCAGCTCACCAAGTTTCGGGACAGGGAACACTGAAGCTTTCTTT. Together with reference TRBV18 and TRBJ1-1, the CDR3 gives the full variable domain: NAGVMQNPRHLVRRRGQEARLRCSPMKGHSHVYWYRQLPEEGLKFMVYLQKENIIDESGMPKERFSAEFPKEGPSILRIQQVVRGDSAAYFCASSPSFGTGNTEAFFGQGTRLTVV.

This clonotype appeared a single time. Being one base from a much bigger clone, this may be a read error. The chain links TRBV7-2 to TRBJ2-6, with TRBD1 matching 7 bases. The CDR3 is made up of 18 amino acids. The germline V gene has CDR1 SGHTA and CDR2 FQGNSA. The CDR3 DNA sequence: TGTGCCAGCAGCTTAACGGGACAGTCCCTCTCTGGGGCCAACGTCCTGGCTTTC. Its translation: CASSLTGQSLSGANVLAF.